Each of the 19 T cell receptor beta chains below was sequenced from the same sample in a study of blood T cell repertoires in COVID-19. The assay was immunoSEQ multiplex PCR, and TCRdb's table has in-frame clones only and misses some. The sample includes around 140,000 clones, 80% to 90% of them seen just once. Sequencing input: peripheral blood. All receptors derive from a man between 45 and 60 years old with active or convalescent COVID-19.

The J gene is TRBJ1-1, the V gene TRBV29-1, with D perhaps matching TRBD1 (6 bases). CDR1 is SQVTM, CDR2 ANQGSEA, per germline. This CDR3 has 12 amino acids. The V end was cut by 6 bases, the J end by 3 bases, with 11 bases between. The CDR3 DNA reads TGCAGCGTCGGATACAGGGACACTGAAGCTTTCTTT. It yields the protein CSVGYRDTEAFF.

The chain links TRBV29-1 to TRBJ1-1; TRBD1 agrees at 8 bases. CDR1 and CDR2 (germline): SQVTM, ANQGSEA. Trimming cost V 5 bases and J 1 base; bases outside gene matches: 6. The CDR3 covers 14 residues. The CDR3 region has the DNA TGCAGCGTTAACGACAGGGGCAGGAACACTGAAGCTTTCTTT. Protein: CSVNDRGRNTEAFF.

The V call is TRBV30, the J call TRBJ1-6, with D unresolved. V was shortened by 3 bases and J by 7 bases, with 10 bases between the two germline ends. CDR1 is GTSNPN, CDR2 SVGIG, per germline (reference sequence). The CDR3 runs to 13 residues. The CDR3: CAWRSQANSPLHF. The CDR3 nucleotides read TGTGCCTGGAGATCCCAGGCGAATTCACCCCTCCACTTT.

The chain employs TRBV28 and TRBJ1-2, with 7 bases that match TRBD1. J gave up 5 bases and V 5 bases, and 5 bases lay outside the gene matches. The CDR3 is 13 residues long. CDR1 and CDR2 from the germline V gene are MDHEN and SYDVKM. Here the CDR3 reads CASSPPTGYGYTF. Written as DNA, the CDR3 is TGTGCCAGCAGTCCCCCGACAGGGTATGGCTACACCTTC.

The V gene is TRBV7-6, the J gene TRBJ1-4; 11 bases agree with TRBD1. In germline, CDR1 is SGHVS, CDR2 FNYEAQ. V lost 6 bases and J lost 7; bases outside the gene matches: 7. The CDR3 totals 15 residues. The CDR3 sequence is CASSSAGTGGEKLFF. CDR3 in DNA: TGTGCCAGCAGTTCCGCGGGGACAGGGGGTGAAAAACTGTTTTTT.

This chain links TRBV11-2 with TRBJ1-3; no firm D call. Germline V gene data show CDR1 as SGHAT and CDR2 as FQNNGV. The length of the CDR3 is 16 residues. Trimming left V 0 bases short and J 0 bases short, with 9 bases between. This chain's CDR3 is CASSLEGGTSGNTIYF. In DNA, the CDR3 is TGTGCCAGCAGCTTAGAAGGCGGAACCTCTGGAAACACCATATATTTT.

The CDR3 nucleotides are TGCGCCAGCAGCCAAGACAGACAGGGGAGGACTGAAAAACTGTTTTTT. Encoded protein: CASSQDRQGRTEKLFF. The chain uses TRBV4-3 and TRBJ1-4, with 8 bases fitting TRBD1. The CDR3 loop spans 16 amino acids. Trimming took 0 bases from V and 7 from J; bases not matched to a gene: 7. Germline CDR1 is LGHNA and CDR2 is YSLEER.

The V gene is TRBV6-5, the J gene TRBJ1-4, with D tentatively TRBD1 (6 bases). V dropped 5 bases and J dropped 7 bases, with 17 bases sitting between them. The CDR3 consists of 15 residues. From germline, CDR1 is MNHEY and CDR2 SVGAGI. CDR3 sequence reads: CASSIHRVSGEKLFF. The CDR3 DNA reads as TGTGCCAGCAGTATTCACAGGGTGAGCGGTGAAAAACTGTTTTTT.

The V and J genes are TRBV5-6 and TRBJ1-5; D might be TRBD1 (6 bases). Germline CDR1 SGHDT, CDR2 YYEEEE. Trimming cost V 4 bases and J 0 bases, with 14 bases left between them. CDR3 length: 16 residues. This CDR3 is CASSRRTGSSNQPQHF. The CDR3 region has the DNA TGTGCCAGCAGCCGACGAACAGGGTCTAGCAATCAGCCCCAGCATTTT.

V gene TRBV5-8 combines with J gene TRBJ2-1; tentative D call: TRBD2 (6 bases). The CDR3 length is 17 residues. Trimming took 2 bases from V and 0 from J, leaving 15 bases between them. Germline CDR1 reads SGHTS; CDR2 reads YDEGEE. The CDR3 DNA reads as TGTGCCAGCAGCTTTTTCGGGGGAACAAGCTCCTACAATGAGCAGTTCTTC. Translated, it gives CASSFFGGTSSYNEQFF.

This chain joins TRBV7-9 and TRBJ2-7, with 8 bases identical to TRBD1. V lost 3 bases, J lost 6 bases, and 4 bases stayed unmatched. This CDR3 spans 13 amino acids. Germline V lookup: CDR1 SEHNR, CDR2 FQNEAQ (reference sequence). The CDR3 protein is CASSFDRGSEQYF. DNA for the CDR3: TGTGCCAGCAGCTTTGACAGGGGAAGCGAGCAGTACTTC.

A single count supports this clone. The CDR3 sequence is CASSSGQGQNIQYF. In DNA, the CDR3 is TGTGCCAGCAGCTCAGGACAGGGACAAAACATTCAGTACTTC. J is TRBJ2-4 and V is TRBV11-3; 8 bases are shared with TRBD1. CDR1 SGHNT and CDR2 YENEEA come from the germline V gene. V lost 4 bases and J lost 5; bases outside the gene matches: 4. The CDR3 consists of 14 residues.

V usage is TRBV9 and J usage is TRBJ2-1, with a possible D match to TRBD2 (7 bases). There are 16 residues in the CDR3. V was trimmed by 0 bases and J by 2 bases, leaving 12 bases between them. Germline values: CDR1 SGDLS, CDR2 YYNGEE. The CDR3 protein is CASSVVQGGAYNEQFF. The CDR3 DNA is TGTGCCAGCAGCGTAGTCCAAGGGGGGGCCTACAATGAGCAGTTCTTC.

V usage is TRBV4-2 and J usage is TRBJ2-1; the match to TRBD2 covers 12 bases. Looked up from germline, CDR1 is LGHNA and CDR2 is YNFKEQ. V was pared by 5 bases and J by 6 bases, with 8 bases of the junction left unmatched. There are 16 residues in the CDR3. The CDR3 sequence: CASSGRLAGEGNEQFF. The DNA of the CDR3 is TGTGCCAGCAGCGGGCGACTAGCGGGAGAGGGCAATGAGCAGTTCTTC.

The chain links TRBV5-8 to TRBJ2-7; tentative D call: TRBD1 (5 bases). With 4 bases removed from V and 3 bases from J, the gap between germline ends came to 14 bases. CDR1 SGHTS and CDR2 YDEGEE come from the germline V gene. The CDR3 totals 14 residues. CDR3 nucleotide sequence: TGTGCCAGCAGCGCCACCGACAGAAACTACGAGCAGTACTTC. This sequence encodes CASSATDRNYEQYF.

CDR3 region: CASSILEYNTGELFF. The DNA of the CDR3 is TGTGCCAGTAGTATCCTAGAATATAACACCGGGGAGCTGTTTTTT. The gene calls are TRBV19 and TRBJ2-2; D is undetermined. This CDR3 spans 15 amino acids. Germline V gives CDR1 LNHDA, CDR2 SQIVND (reference sequence). The V and J ends lost 3 bases and 2 bases respectively, with 10 bases between them.

This CDR3 reads CATSARLAGYNEQFF. The CDR3 DNA reads TGTGCCACCAGTGCACGGCTAGCGGGGTACAATGAGCAGTTCTTC. V gene TRBV24-1 combines with J gene TRBJ2-1; 9 nucleotides agree with TRBD2. Germline V gene data show CDR1 as KGHDR and CDR2 as SFDVKD. V lost 5 bases to trimming and J lost 4 bases; unmatched junction nucleotides: 5. The CDR3 has 15 residues.

This rearrangement joins TRBV9 to TRBJ2-3; 9 bases align to TRBD2. Unmatched junction bases numbered 7, after V lost 4 bases and J lost 4 bases. CDR1 is SGDLS and CDR2 is YYNGEE in the germline V gene. The CDR3 covers 15 residues. CDR3 in amino acids: CASSLRGGVADTQYF. The DNA of the CDR3 is TGTGCCAGCAGCCTTCGCGGGGGGGTGGCAGATACGCAGTATTTT.

This clone was observed once. The chain combines TRBV4-1 with TRBJ2-1, with 7 bases fitting TRBD1. Trimming took 5 bases from V and 5 from J; bases not matched to a gene: 3. The CDR3 has 13 residues. CDR1 and CDR2 from the germline V gene are MGHRA and YSYEKL. CDR3 nucleotides: TGCGCCAGCAGCGAGGGACAGAACAATGAGCAGTTCTTC. Protein product: CASSEGQNNEQFF.